The 17 T cell receptor beta chains below all came from one sample that was sequenced in a study of shared clonotypes between healthy human individuals. The repertoire was sequenced with immunoSEQ multiplex PCR; TCRdb's copy has only in-frame clones and lacks some. The sample lists approximately 2.5 million clones, approximately 93% seen once, with 0.35% to 0.45% in the top ten. The material sequenced was naive CD4+ T cells from PBMCs. Subset reported: CD45RA+ positively selected. These receptors all stem from a man between 18 and 29 years old in good health. Some clones in this sample may be carry-over from other donors' samples.

The chain joins TRBV18 to TRBJ2-7, with D unclear. V gave up 1 base and J gave up 4 bases, with 14 bases separating them. The germline V gene has CDR1 KGHSH and CDR2 LQKENI. CDR3 length equals 15 residues. CDR3 amino acids: CASSPRLAGAYEQYF. CDR3 DNA sequence: TGTGCCAGCTCACCACGCTTGGCAGGCGCTTACGAGCAGTACTTC.

The chain carries TRBV5-4 and TRBJ1-1; the D is unclear. V gave up 2 bases and J gave up 1 base, with 9 bases separating them. The CDR3 is 14 residues long. CDR1 is SGHNT, CDR2 YYREEE, per germline (reference sequence). The CDR3, as DNA: TGTGCCAGCAGCTTTATACAGACGAACACTGAAGCTTTCTTT. It translates to CASSFIQTNTEAFF.

The V call is TRBV7-2, the J call TRBJ2-7, with 14 bases fitting TRBD2. Germline-derived CDR1 and CDR2 are SGHTA and FQGNSA. After removal of 4 bases from V and 2 bases from J, the junction contained 4 bases not matched to a gene. The CDR3 covers 16 residues. This chain's CDR3 is CASSWTSGGSPYEQYF. CDR3 DNA sequence: TGTGCCAGCAGCTGGACTAGCGGGGGGTCGCCCTACGAGCAGTACTTC.

This chain connects TRBV28 to TRBJ1-4; D may be TRBD1 (5 bases). Germline V gives CDR1 MDHEN, CDR2 SYDVKM. CDR3 length equals 18 residues. Trimming took off 8 bases at V and 0 bases at J, with 22 bases between the two ends. CDR3 nucleotides: TGTGCCAGCGGAACCCCACTTGGGGGGGGAGCAACTAATGAAAAACTGTTTTTT. It specifies CASGTPLGGGATNEKLFF.

Notes on this clone: Additional DNA sequences in this sample encode the identical CDR3. CDR3 amino acids: CASSPTDQPQHF. The CDR3 DNA reads as TGTGCCAGCTCACCGACAGATCAGCCCCAGCATTTT. This chain links TRBV18 with TRBJ1-5, with D perhaps TRBD1 (5 bases). Per the germline V gene, CDR1 is KGHSH and CDR2 is LQKENI. V was cut by 3 bases and J by 5 bases, with 5 bases left in between. The CDR3 runs to 12 residues.

The chain is built from TRBV6-1 and TRBJ2-7; D call uncertain. CDR3 size: 13 residues. V lost 2 bases, J lost 6 bases, and 11 bases lay in between. Looked up from germline, CDR1 is MNHNS and CDR2 is SASEGT. The CDR3: CASSELGSIEQYF. The CDR3 nucleotides are TGTGCCAGCAGTGAACTGGGATCGATCGAGCAGTACTTC.

Of note for this clone: Other DNA sequences in this sample translate to the same CDR3. J is TRBJ1-1 and V is TRBV14; no clear D. Germline V gene sequence: CDR1 SGHDN, CDR2 FVKESK. The CDR3 totals 13 residues. Trimming shortened V by 4 bases and J by 0 bases, and 6 bases separated the two germline ends. CDR3 DNA sequence: TGTGCCAGCAGCCGTCAGATGAACACTGAAGCTTTCTTT. Amino acid sequence: CASSRQMNTEAFF. Full variable domain (remainder filled in from reference TRBV14 and TRBJ1-1): EAGVTQFPSHSVIEKGQTVTLRCDPISGHDNLYWYRRVMGKEIKFLLHFVKESKQDESGMPNNRFLAERTGGTYSTLKVQPAELEDSGVYFCASSRQMNTEAFFGQGTRLTVV.

DNA for the CDR3: TGCGCCAGCAGCCAACGCTCTACGGGACAGGGTAACTACGAGCAGTACTTC. Its protein is CASSQRSTGQGNYEQYF. The J gene is TRBJ2-7, the V gene TRBV4-3, with TRBD1 matching over 9 bases. V was clipped by 2 bases and J by 3 bases; unmatched bases: 11. The CDR3 totals 17 residues. From germline, CDR1 is LGHNA and CDR2 YSLEER.

This chain joins TRBV5-1 and TRBJ2-1; 7 bases agree with TRBD2. Germline V CDR1 and CDR2: SGHRS, YFSETQ. J gave up 5 bases and V 0 bases, and 11 bases lay outside the gene matches. There are 17 residues in the CDR3. The CDR3 loop reads CASSLDGTAGVDNEQFF. CDR3 sequence (DNA): TGCGCCAGCAGCTTGGATGGAACGGCGGGAGTAGACAATGAGCAGTTCTTC. Full variable domain (remainder filled in from reference TRBV5-1 and TRBJ2-1): KAGVTQTPRYLIKTRGQQVTLSCSPISGHRSVSWYQQTPGQGLQFLFEYFSETQRNKGNFPGRFSGRQFSNSRSEMNVSTLELGDSALYLCASSLDGTAGVDNEQFFGPGTRLTVL.

The CDR3 is CATGANTYYGYTF. CDR3 sequence (DNA): TGTGCCACCGGCGCTAACACCTACTATGGCTACACCTTC. The chain combines TRBV10-3 with TRBJ1-2; no firm D call. V was pared by 10 bases and J by 3 bases, with 15 bases between. The germline V gene has CDR1 ENHRY and CDR2 SYGVKD. This CDR3 is built from 13 residues.

The chain has TRBV11-2 and TRBJ2-1; TRBD2 matches at 7 bases. This CDR3 is 16 amino acids long. The ends lost 4 bases at V and 2 bases at J; junction bases unmatched: 8. The V gene's germline CDR1 is SGHAT and CDR2 FQNNGV. DNA of the CDR3: TGTGCCAGCAGCTCTCTCGGGAGGAGTACCTACAATGAGCAGTTCTTC. Its protein product is CASSSLGRSTYNEQFF.

The chain couples TRBV9 to TRBJ2-3, with D uncertain. Germline CDR1 and CDR2: SGDLS and YYNGEE. The CDR3 loop spans 16 amino acids. V was clipped by 5 bases and J by 2 bases, with 18 bases between them. The CDR3 loop is CASRPLPQAPTDTQYF. The CDR3 DNA reads TGTGCCAGCAGGCCCCTGCCTCAAGCACCCACAGATACGCAGTATTTT.

The V gene is TRBV6-1, the J gene TRBJ1-5, with D possibly matching TRBD1 (5 bases). This CDR3 region has 15 residues. V was pared by 2 bases and J by 1 base, with 9 bases between. Germline V CDR1 and CDR2: MNHNS, SASEGT. The CDR3 is CASSEYRLSNQPQHF. The CDR3 region has the DNA TGTGCCAGCAGTGAATACAGGCTGAGCAATCAGCCCCAGCATTTT.

The chain joins TRBV7-2 to TRBJ2-1, with 7 bases fitting TRBD2. Germline V lookup: CDR1 SGHTA, CDR2 FQGNSA. V lost 2 bases to trimming and J lost 9 bases; unmatched junction nucleotides: 19. This CDR3 is 18 amino acids long. CDR3 nucleotides: TGTGCCAGCAGCTTAAGGTTCAGAGTGGGCCGGGAGGAGGGTGAGCAGTTCTTC. Encoded protein: CASSLRFRVGREEGEQFF. Complete variable domain (other parts from reference TRBV7-2 and TRBJ2-1): GAGVSQSPSNKVTEKGKDVELRCDPISGHTALYWYRQSLGQGLEFLIYFQGNSAPDKSGLPSDRFSAERTGGSVSTLTIQRTQQEDSAVYLCASSLRFRVGREEGEQFFGPGTRLTVL.

The genes are TRBV6-1 and TRBJ2-1; D not certain. This CDR3 comprises 15 residues. Germline V gene data show CDR1 as MNHNS and CDR2 as SASEGT. Trimming stripped 4 bases from V and 0 bases from J, with 10 bases between. The CDR3 sequence is CASSVSPPSYNEQFF. The CDR3 nucleotides are TGTGCCAGCAGTGTTAGTCCTCCCTCCTACAATGAGCAGTTCTTC.

The J gene is TRBJ1-1, the V gene TRBV6-6, with 8 bases fitting TRBD1. Germline V gene data show CDR1 as MNHNY and CDR2 as SVGAGI (reference sequence). This CDR3 region has 12 residues. With V trimmed by 0 bases and J by 11 bases, 2 bases remained unmatched. CDR3 in amino acids: CASSYSDRDAFF. CDR3 in DNA: TGTGCCAGCAGTTACTCGGACAGGGACGCTTTCTTT.

Notes on this clone: Additional DNA sequences in this sample encode the identical CDR3. V gene TRBV5-1 combines with J gene TRBJ1-1; D gene ambiguous. The CDR3 has 13 residues. The V gene's germline CDR1 is SGHRS and CDR2 YFSETQ. The ends were cut back, 0 bases at V and 1 base at J, with 4 bases in the middle. In DNA, the CDR3 is TGCGCCAGCAGCTTGGGGGCGAACACTGAAGCTTTCTTT. This sequence encodes CASSLGANTEAFF.